These 5 T cell receptor beta chains originate from one sample sequenced in a study of radiation and T cells in renal cell carcinoma. Regarding time point: baseline pretreatment blood. Indicated treatment: 15 Gy SBRT to primary tumor, nephrectomy 4 weeks later. Generated by immunoSEQ multiplex PCR, the TCRdb table keeps only in-frame clones and is missing some. The sample has 150,000 or so clones; around nine tenths are singletons. Sequenced here: blood, sampled from a patient whose treatment included radiotherapy and nephrectomy. These receptors came from a woman aged 45 to 65 with renal cell carcinoma.

The gene calls are TRBV11-1 and TRBJ2-5; the D is unclear. Trimming shortened V by 5 bases and J by 5 bases, and 9 bases separated the two germline ends. The germline CDR1 and CDR2 sequences are SGHAT and FQDESV (reference sequence). The CDR3 runs to 12 residues. CDR3 coding DNA: TGTGCCAGCAGCCCGGCTGGGGAGACCCAGTACTTC. Translation: CASSPAGETQYF.

The chain has TRBV6-1 and TRBJ2-1, with unresolved D. The CDR3 covers 13 residues. Germline V CDR1 and CDR2: MNHNS, SASEGT. Between the trimmed V and J ends, which lost 2 bases and 0 bases, there was a span of 2 bases. The CDR3 coding sequence is TGTGCCAGCAGTGAACTCTCCTACAATGAGCAGTTCTTC. Residues: CASSELSYNEQFF.

This clone is a singleton in its sample. The V and J genes are TRBV19 and TRBJ2-5; no reliable D call. Trimming shortened V by 7 bases and J by 2 bases, and 11 bases separated the two germline ends. The CDR3 is made up of 13 amino acids. In germline, CDR1 is LNHDA, CDR2 SQIVND (reference sequence). In nucleotides, the CDR3 is TGTGCCAGTAAGTCCAGGAATCAAGAGACCCAGTACTTC. Its protein is CASKSRNQETQYF.

The V gene is TRBV7-6, the J gene TRBJ1-1; D unresolved. Germline V lookup: CDR1 SGHVS, CDR2 FNYEAQ. Between the trimmed V and J ends, which lost 5 bases and 1 base, there was a span of 8 bases. CDR3 length equals 13 residues. CDR3 nucleotide sequence: TGTGCCAGCAGCGTGCAGGCGAACACTGAAGCTTTCTTT. This sequence encodes CASSVQANTEAFF.

The V call is TRBV19, the J call TRBJ1-1; no reliable D call. The CDR3 is made up of 14 amino acids. The V end was cut by 2 bases, the J end by 3 bases, with 10 bases between. The germline gives CDR1 LNHDA, CDR2 SQIVND (reference sequence). CDR3 coding DNA: TGTGCCAGTAGTATAATCCCTGACGACACTGAAGCTTTCTTT. It yields the protein CASSIIPDDTEAFF.